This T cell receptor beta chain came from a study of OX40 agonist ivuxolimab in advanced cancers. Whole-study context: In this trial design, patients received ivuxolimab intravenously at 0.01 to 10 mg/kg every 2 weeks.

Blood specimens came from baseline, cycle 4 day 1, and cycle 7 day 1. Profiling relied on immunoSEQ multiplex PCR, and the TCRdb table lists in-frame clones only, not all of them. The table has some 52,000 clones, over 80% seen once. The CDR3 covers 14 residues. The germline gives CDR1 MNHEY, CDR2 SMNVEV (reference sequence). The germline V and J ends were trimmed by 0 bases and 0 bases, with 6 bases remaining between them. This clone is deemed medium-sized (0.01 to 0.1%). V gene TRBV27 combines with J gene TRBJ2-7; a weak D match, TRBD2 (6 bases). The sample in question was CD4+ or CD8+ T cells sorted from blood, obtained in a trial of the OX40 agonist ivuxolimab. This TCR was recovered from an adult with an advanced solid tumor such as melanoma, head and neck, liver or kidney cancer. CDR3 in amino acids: CASSLSSGSYEQYF. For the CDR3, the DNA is TGTGCCAGCAGTTTATCTAGCGGCTCCTACGAGCAGTACTTC.